This record covers a single TCR beta chain. Antigen unknown. This entry belongs to a study of T-cell reconstitution after alpha-beta-depleted transplantation in children. This sample's TCRbeta library carried unique molecular identifier barcodes. TCRdb re-derived calls from the PCR reads in MiXCR, one entry per CDR3 protein. The sample has about 870,000 distinct CDR3 sequences; 15% to 20% are singletons. Overall study findings and caveats: Expanded clones from the graft, numbering several hundred, reportedly supplied alpha-beta T cells about two months after transplant. Some patients owed their high day-60 TCRbeta diversity to surviving recipient T cells and thymic progenitors. A year post-transplant, T-cell counts and diversity derived mostly from newly produced T cells.

Per the germline V gene, CDR1 is ENHRY and CDR2 is SYGVKD. The V gene lost 7 bases and the J gene lost 5 bases, with 18 bases spanning the gap. The CDR3 sequence is 14 residues long. This receptor was taken from a male patient between 5 and 17 years old who had a stem cell transplant for acute lymphoblastic leukemia, so the T cells may come from the graft donor. The sample consisted of PBMCs, mostly from graft donor cells, taken 360 days after TCRalphabeta/CD19-depleted stem cell transplant. The V gene is TRBV10-3, the J gene TRBJ2-7, with D possibly called TRBD1 or TRBD2 (7 bases each). The CDR3 DNA is TGTGCCATCAACCGGGACAGCGGGGTCGACGAGCAGTACTTC. It specifies CAINRDSGVDEQYF.